The next 19 T cell receptor beta chains were all read from a single sample in a study of spatial heterogeneity in lung cancer. TCRdb re-analysed the 5' RACE reads in MiXCR, keeping a single row per CDR3 protein. Of under 150,000 distinct CDR3 sequences in the sample, 10% to 15% are singletons; the top ten hold 16%. The time point denotes: blood at routine non-recurrence follow-up after resection. In each case, whole RNA from tumor, nontumor lung or frozen PBMC was sequenced unsorted. The sequencing used PBMCs, collected at follow-up. The receptors were sampled from a male donor with early-stage non-small cell lung cancer.

There are a few counts of this clonotype. The chain combines TRBV28 with TRBJ1-6; no firm D call. The length of the CDR3 is 14 residues. V was trimmed by 2 bases and J by 7 bases, leaving 9 bases between them. CDR1 is MDHEN, CDR2 SYDVKM, per germline. CDR3 region: CASSLNLVNSPLHF. The CDR3 DNA reads as TGTGCCAGCAGTTTAAATTTAGTCAATTCACCCCTCCACTTT.

V and J are TRBV28 and TRBJ2-7; 7 nucleotides agree with TRBD1. The CDR3 runs 17 residues. From germline, CDR1 is MDHEN and CDR2 SYDVKM. V lost 5 bases and J lost 0; bases outside the gene matches: 13. For the CDR3, the DNA is TGTGCCAGCAGTCCACTTCCACAGGGGCCGAGCTCCTACGAGCAGTACTTC. Protein sequence: CASSPLPQGPSSYEQYF.

This clonotype was detected many times. This rearrangement joins TRBV7-3 to TRBJ1-3; tentatively, D is TRBD1 (5 bases). In germline, CDR1 is SGHTA, CDR2 FQGTGA. This CDR3 contains 14 residues. The ends were cut back, 6 bases at V and 0 bases at J, with 9 bases in the middle. The CDR3 DNA is TGTGCCAGCAGTCCTGACAGCTCTGGAAACACCATATATTTT. Amino acids: CASSPDSSGNTIYF.

The chain carries TRBV7-8 and TRBJ2-7; 7 nucleotides agree with TRBD1. V was clipped by 2 bases and J by 0 bases; unmatched bases: 1. The length of the CDR3 is 14 residues. Germline lookup yields CDR1 SGHVS and CDR2 FQNEAQ. CDR3 nucleotides: TGTGCCAGCAGCTTAAGGGACAGCTCCTACGAGCAGTACTTC. It codes for CASSLRDSSYEQYF. Using reference TRBV7-8 and TRBJ2-7 for the parts outside the CDR3, the full variable domain is GAGVSQSPRYKVAKRGQDVALRCDPISGHVSLFWYQQALGQGPEFLTYFQNEAQLDKSGLPSDRFFAERPEGSVSTLKIQRTQQEDSAVYLCASSLRDSSYEQYFGPGTRLTVT.

In its sample, this clonotype was seen a few times. The chain uses TRBV5-1 and TRBJ2-5; 9 nucleotides agree with TRBD2. Per the germline V gene, CDR1 is SGHRS and CDR2 is YFSETQ. The CDR3 has 14 residues. The junction had 4 bases not matched to a gene; V was cut back by 4 bases and J by 3 bases. Written as DNA, the CDR3 is TGCGCCAGCAGCCCTGGGACTAGCAAAGAGACCCAGTACTTC. This codes for CASSPGTSKETQYF.

This clonotype was detected ten times or more. The chain links TRBV20-1 to TRBJ1-1; D is uncertain. The CDR3 extends over 14 amino acids. CDR1 is DFQATT, CDR2 SNEGSKA, per germline (reference sequence). Trimming cost V 3 bases and J 3 bases, with 14 bases left between them. The CDR3 nucleotides read TGCAGTGCTAGTCGTACGGGTAAGGACACTGAAGCTTTCTTT. Translation: CSASRTGKDTEAFF.

This clonotype appeared a few times. V and J are TRBV19 and TRBJ2-2; TRBD1 might be the D (5 bases). CDR3 length: 13 residues. Trimming removed 10 bases at V and 4 bases at J, with 13 bases between. Germline CDR1 and CDR2: LNHDA and SQIVND (reference sequence). The CDR3 loop reads CATSTGRTGELFF. The CDR3 DNA reads TGTGCCACCTCTACAGGTCGCACCGGGGAGCTGTTTTTT.

This clonotype was recorded many times. The chain combines TRBV9 with TRBJ2-5, with D unclear. Germline V CDR1 and CDR2: SGDLS, YYNGEE. This CDR3 region has 15 residues. The V end was cut by 0 bases, the J end by 3 bases, with 12 bases between. This CDR3 reads CASSVGRSLEETQYF. The CDR3 DNA sequence: TGTGCCAGCAGCGTAGGAAGGAGTCTCGAAGAGACCCAGTACTTC.

This clonotype was observed at least ten times. This chain joins TRBV4-1 and TRBJ1-5; possible D gene TRBD1, 5 bases. Germline CDR1 and CDR2: MGHRA and YSYEKL. The ends were cut back, 0 bases at V and 0 bases at J, with 9 bases in the middle. CDR3 size: 16 residues. CDR3 residues: CASSQETQVSNQPQHF. For the CDR3, the DNA is TGCGCCAGCAGCCAAGAAACACAGGTTAGCAATCAGCCCCAGCATTTT.

V is TRBV5-6 and J is TRBJ1-5; a possible D gene is TRBD1 (5 bases). Per the germline V gene, CDR1 is SGHDT and CDR2 is YYEEEE. V gave up 2 bases and J gave up 7 bases, with 13 bases separating them. The CDR3 is 14 amino acids. CDR3 nucleotides: TGTGCCAGCAGCTTTAGGGACGGGATCCAGCCCCAGCATTTT. Its protein product is CASSFRDGIQPQHF.

This rearrangement joins TRBV5-1 to TRBJ2-1; 7 nucleotides line up with TRBD2. Germline assignment: CDR1 SGHRS and CDR2 YFSETQ. This CDR3 has 16 amino acids. J gave up 3 bases and V 0 bases, and 6 bases lay outside the gene matches. The CDR3 DNA reads TGCGCCAGCAGCTTGGCAAGAGCGGGGAGCTACAATGAGCAGTTCTTC. It translates to CASSLARAGSYNEQFF.

The table lists this clonotype with a few counts. This chain joins TRBV9 and TRBJ2-1; D is unclear. Trimming left V 4 bases short and J 9 bases short, with 17 bases between. CDR1 SGDLS and CDR2 YYNGEE come from the germline V gene. The CDR3 has 14 amino acids. DNA for the CDR3: TGTGCCAGCAGCTCGAGCTCCCCCCCTAGTGAGCAGTTCTTC. Its protein is CASSSSSPPSEQFF.

This clonotype was seen a few times. The chain carries TRBV18 and TRBJ2-6, with D uncertain. The CDR3 has 16 amino acids. CDR1 and CDR2 (germline): KGHSH, LQKENI. Trimming pared 3 bases from V and 0 bases from J, leaving 9 bases between. Written as DNA, the CDR3 is TGTGCCAGCTCACCTTGGACGCGCTCTGGGGCCAACGTCCTGACTTTC. Translating it yields CASSPWTRSGANVLTF.

This clonotype was observed at least ten times. The chain carries TRBV18 and TRBJ1-4, with 8 nucleotides matching TRBD1. V lost 2 bases to trimming and J lost 8 bases; unmatched junction nucleotides: 13. The CDR3 runs to 17 residues. Germline-derived CDR1 and CDR2 are KGHSH and LQKENI. The CDR3 reads CASSPFPGQEEEEKLFF. Written as DNA, the CDR3 is TGTGCCAGCTCACCATTCCCGGGACAGGAGGAGGAGGAAAAACTGTTTTTT. Combining the CDR3 with reference TRBV18 and TRBJ1-4 gives the whole variable domain NAGVMQNPRHLVRRRGQEARLRCSPMKGHSHVYWYRQLPEEGLKFMVYLQKENIIDESGMPKERFSAEFPKEGPSILRIQQVVRGDSAAYFCASSPFPGQEEEEKLFFGSGTQLSVL.

The table lists this clonotype with a few counts. The J gene is TRBJ1-1, the V gene TRBV11-3, with TRBD1 matching over 7 bases. This CDR3 has 16 amino acids. In germline, CDR1 is SGHNT, CDR2 YENEEA. The V gene end was trimmed by 4 bases and the J gene end by 1 base; junction bases not matched to a gene: 9. Here the CDR3 DNA reads TGTGCCAGCAGCTCGAATCCGGGACAGAAGAACACTGAAGCTTTCTTT. Residues: CASSSNPGQKNTEAFF.

The V gene is TRBV11-1, the J gene TRBJ2-5; D possibly corresponds to TRBD2 (7 bases). Germline lookup yields CDR1 SGHAT and CDR2 FQDESV (reference sequence). V was shortened by 6 bases and J by 4 bases, with 15 bases between the two germline ends. CDR3 length: 14 residues. CDR3 nucleotides: TGTGCCAGCAGAGTCGGCGGGGGCGCAGAGACCCAGTACTTC. This gives the protein CASRVGGGAETQYF.

A few counts support this clonotype. V and J are TRBV20-1 and TRBJ2-3, with 7 bases lining up with TRBD2. Looked up from germline, CDR1 is DFQATT and CDR2 is SNEGSKA (reference sequence). V was pared by 6 bases and J by 5 bases, with 14 bases of the junction left unmatched. This CDR3 region has 15 residues. The CDR3 region has the DNA TGCAGTGCAGGAGGACTAGACCTTCCCGGAGATACGCAGTATTTT. The encoded protein is CSAGGLDLPGDTQYF.

The chain couples TRBV7-3 to TRBJ2-2, with D hard to call. Germline-derived CDR1 and CDR2 are SGHTA and FQGTGA. Trimming cost V 2 bases and J 8 bases, with 6 bases left between them. The CDR3 has 12 amino acids. For the CDR3, the DNA is TGTGCCAGCAGCTTACCCCCAGGGGAGCTGTTTTTT. As protein: CASSLPPGELFF.

This clonotype occurred a few times. CDR3 in amino acids: CASSPRTGKNNQPQHF. The CDR3 DNA is TGTGCCAGCAGCCCCCGGACAGGCAAAAACAATCAGCCCCAGCATTTT. The chain combines TRBV6-2 or TRBV6-3 with TRBJ1-5; TRBD1 aligns across 7 bases. Germline assignment: CDR1 MNHEY and CDR2 SVGEGT. With 6 bases clipped from V and 3 bases from J, the junction kept 11 bases outside the gene matches. The CDR3 has 16 amino acids.